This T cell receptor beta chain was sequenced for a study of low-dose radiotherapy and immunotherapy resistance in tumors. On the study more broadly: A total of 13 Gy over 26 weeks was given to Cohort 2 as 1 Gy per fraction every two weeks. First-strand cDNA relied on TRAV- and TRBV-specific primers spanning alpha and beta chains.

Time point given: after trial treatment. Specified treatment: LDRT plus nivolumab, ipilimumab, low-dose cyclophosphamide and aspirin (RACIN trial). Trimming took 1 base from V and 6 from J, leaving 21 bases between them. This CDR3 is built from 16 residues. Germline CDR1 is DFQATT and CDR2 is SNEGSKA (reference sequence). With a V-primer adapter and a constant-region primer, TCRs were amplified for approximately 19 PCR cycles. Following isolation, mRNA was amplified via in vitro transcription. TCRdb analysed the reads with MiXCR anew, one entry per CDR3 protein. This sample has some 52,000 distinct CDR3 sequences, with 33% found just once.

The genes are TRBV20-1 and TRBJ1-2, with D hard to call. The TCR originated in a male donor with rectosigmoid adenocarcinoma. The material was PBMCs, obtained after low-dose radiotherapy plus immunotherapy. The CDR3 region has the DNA TGCAGTGCTAGAGCCACCGTATTAATAGGTCCCCATGGCTACACCTTC. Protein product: CSARATVLIGPHGYTF.